Each of the 19 T cell receptor beta chains below was sequenced from the same sample in a study of T cells in Graves' hyperthyroidism and ophthalmopathy. Authors of the study amplified TCR beta CDR3 regions from RNA transcripts. When the TCR CDR3 underwent first-round RT-PCR, the HTBI primer set was used. MiXCR was run by TCRdb on the multiplex PCR reads, yielding one entry per CDR3 protein. The sample lists tens of thousands of distinct CDR3 sequences, around 50% occurring once. What was sequenced was blood. These receptors were taken from a woman younger than 45 with Graves' ophthalmopathy.

The V and J genes are TRBV7-2 and TRBJ1-2, with TRBD1 identical over 7 bases. V shed 5 bases, J shed 3 bases, and the junction held 3 bases outside the gene matches. The CDR3 spans 13 residues. Germline CDR1 SGHTA, CDR2 FQGNSA. The CDR3: CASSPGGYYGYTF. The CDR3 nucleotides are TGTGCCAGCAGCCCAGGGGGGTACTATGGCTACACCTTC.

This chain uses TRBV10-1 with TRBJ2-1, with D possibly TRBD1 on 6 matching bases. The germline gives CDR1 WNHNN, CDR2 SYGVQD (reference sequence). The CDR3 spans 11 residues. Deletions cut 5 bases from V and 8 bases from J, with 7 bases between. CDR3 bases: TGCGCCAGCAGTCCAGGGGATGAGCAGTTCTTC. It specifies CASSPGDEQFF.

This clonotype was counted many times. DNA for the CDR3: TGTGCCAGCAGCTTAGGGGAGGCAGATACGCAGTATTTT. The encoded protein is CASSLGEADTQYF. The V gene is TRBV7-2, the J gene TRBJ2-3; D perhaps matches TRBD2 (6 bases). CDR3 length equals 13 residues. Trimming took 1 base from V and 4 from J, leaving 6 bases between them. Germline CDR1 reads SGHTA; CDR2 reads FQGNSA. Complete variable domain (other parts from reference TRBV7-2 and TRBJ2-3): GAGVSQSPSNKVTEKGKDVELRCDPISGHTALYWYRQSLGQGLEFLIYFQGNSAPDKSGLPSDRFSAERTGGSVSTLTIQRTQQEDSAVYLCASSLGEADTQYFGPGTRLTVL.

CDR3 DNA: TGTGCCAGTAGTGTAGCCGGGACAGGGCGGGATGGCTACACCTTC. Translated, it gives CASSVAGTGRDGYTF. The chain couples TRBV19 to TRBJ1-2, with TRBD1 identical over 9 bases. Trimming took 5 bases from V and 6 from J; bases not matched to a gene: 10. CDR3 length: 15 amino acids. Germline assignment: CDR1 LNHDA and CDR2 SQIVND (reference sequence).

The CDR3 bases are TGTGCCAGCAGCCTTGCTGCTGAAGGAAACACCATATATTTT. Translated: CASSLAAEGNTIYF. The V and J genes are TRBV7-6 and TRBJ1-3; D remains ambiguous. The V gene's germline CDR1 is SGHVS and CDR2 FNYEAQ. The V end was cut by 5 bases, the J end by 4 bases, with 12 bases between. The CDR3 is 14 amino acids.

The genes are TRBV20-1 and TRBJ2-3, with D maybe TRBD2 (7 bases). Trimming left V 6 bases short and J 0 bases short, with 19 bases between. This CDR3 region has 16 residues. CDR1 and CDR2 from the germline V gene are DFQATT and SNEGSKA (reference sequence). The CDR3 nucleotides are TGCAGTGCAATCGGGGGAGGGGGGGCGAGCACAGATACGCAGTATTTT. Its translation is CSAIGGGGASTDTQYF.

Note on this clonotype: No DNA is shown, since the ends of the CDR3 on it are uncertain; the CDR3 is the one TCRdb lists. This chain links TRBV6-4 with TRBJ2-2; TRBD1 is the table's D call, not checked against the DNA. The CDR3 length is 23 residues, termini included. Germline V CDR1 and CDR2: MRHNA, SNTAGT. The CDR3 loop is CASRERSHAAYEQYFGPGTRLFF.

Of note for this clonotype: Because it lacks the conserved phenylalanine or tryptophan at the end, this CDR3 is likely a read error. Because the CDR3's place on the DNA is in doubt, the DNA is left out and the CDR3 is given as listed by TCRdb. V gene TRBV20-1 combines with J gene TRBJ2-7; the table's D call, TRBD2, has no DNA check behind it. The CDR3 spans 14 amino acids, including both terminal residues. CDR1 DFQATT and CDR2 SNEGSKA come from the germline V gene (reference sequence). This CDR3 is CSARLSGRWYERYL.

This clonotype was observed once. This sequence joins TRBV20-1 and TRBJ2-7; TRBD1 matches 11 bases. The CDR3 covers 13 residues. CDR1 and CDR2 (germline): DFQATT, SNEGSKA (reference sequence). V was pared by 7 bases and J by 5 bases, with 7 bases of the junction left unmatched. DNA for the CDR3: TGCAGTGATGGACAGGGGGCTGCGAACGAGCAGTACTTC. The encoded protein is CSDGQGAANEQYF.

This clonotype was seen at least ten times. The CDR3 bases are TGTGCCAGCACCCCGATAGGCACCGGGGAGCTGTTTTTT. Translated: CASTPIGTGELFF. J is TRBJ2-2 and V is TRBV12-3 or TRBV12-4, with unresolved D. The V and J ends lost 7 bases and 4 bases respectively, with 10 bases between them. This CDR3 is 13 amino acids long.

This clonotype was detected many times. The chain links TRBV29-1 to TRBJ2-2, with D tentatively TRBD1 or TRBD2 (6 bases each). The CDR3 has 17 amino acids. V lost 6 bases to trimming and J lost 4 bases, with 24 bases between them. Germline V gene sequence: CDR1 SQVTM, CDR2 ANQGSEA. The chain's CDR3 is CSVTLQGSGASTGELFF. The CDR3 region has the DNA TGCAGCGTCACCTTACAGGGCTCGGGAGCTAGCACCGGGGAGCTGTTTTTT.

This clonotype was seen at least ten times. The rearrangement joins TRBV7-3 to TRBJ2-1, with TRBD2 identical over 7 bases. The CDR3 spans 17 residues. Germline assignment: CDR1 SGHTA and CDR2 FQGTGA. The V gene end was trimmed by 1 base and the J gene end by 5 bases; junction bases not matched to a gene: 11. CDR3 coding DNA: TGTGCCAGCAGCTTAATGATCCCCTCTAGCGGTAACAATGAGCAGTTCTTC. This codes for CASSLMIPSSGNNEQFF.

Turning to this clonotype: A much larger clone differs by one base, so this may be a read error. This CDR3 fails to terminate in the conserved phenylalanine or tryptophan, so it likely reflects a read error. The rearrangement links TRBV28 to TRBJ1-4; D may be TRBD1 (5 bases). The CDR3 contains 14 residues. CDR1 is MDHEN, CDR2 SYDVKM, per germline. V gave up 6 bases and J gave up 8 bases, with 16 bases separating them. This CDR3 reads CASRLDRVGEKLFL. CDR3 in DNA: TGTGCCAGCAGGCTAGACAGAGTGGGGGAAAAACTGTTTTTG.

This clonotype was detected many times. This chain links TRBV6-5 with TRBJ2-3; D is perhaps TRBD2 (5 bases). Germline loops: CDR1 MNHEY, CDR2 SVGAGI. The CDR3 runs 14 residues. Trimming cost V 4 bases and J 3 bases, with 11 bases left between them. In DNA form, the CDR3 reads TGTGCCAGCAGTTCTAGCACAAGGACAGATACGCAGTATTTT. Amino acid sequence: CASSSSTRTDTQYF.

This chain uses TRBV6-5 with TRBJ2-2, with D hard to call. This CDR3 has 15 residues. V was trimmed by 0 bases and J by 3 bases, leaving 8 bases between them. Germline CDR1 MNHEY, CDR2 SVGAGI. The CDR3 here is CASSYSSSYTGELFF. The DNA for the CDR3 is TGTGCCAGCAGTTACTCTAGCAGTTACACCGGGGAGCTGTTTTTT.

This sequence joins TRBV10-1 and TRBJ2-7, with D tentatively TRBD1 (6 bases). This CDR3 spans 10 amino acids. Germline V gene lookup returns CDR1 WNHNN and CDR2 SYGVQD (reference sequence). The CDR3 nucleotides are TGCGAAGGACAGCGCTACGAGCAGTACTTC. Residues: CEGQRYEQYF.

This clonotype has ten or more counts. V usage is TRBV4-2 and J usage is TRBJ1-1; D possibly corresponds to TRBD1 (6 bases). V was clipped by 0 bases and J by 7 bases, with 12 bases between them. CDR1 and CDR2 from the germline V gene are LGHNA and YNFKEQ. CDR3 length equals 14 residues. The CDR3 nucleotides are TGTGCCAGCAGCCAAGATTCAGGGGTGGGTGAAGCTTTCTTT. Amino acid sequence: CASSQDSGVGEAFF.

The chain carries TRBV14 and TRBJ2-7; 9 nucleotides agree with TRBD1. CDR1 is SGHDN and CDR2 is FVKESK in the germline V gene. The ends lost 3 bases at V and 0 bases at J; junction bases unmatched: 0. This CDR3 contains 14 residues. Here the CDR3 reads CASSQDRGSYEQYF. The CDR3 nucleotides read TGTGCCAGCAGCCAGGACAGGGGCTCCTACGAGCAGTACTTC.

The chain uses TRBV5-4 and TRBJ1-4; tentatively, D is TRBD1 (6 bases). V lost 3 bases and J 13 bases, leaving 19 bases between the germline ends. Germline CDR1 SGHNT, CDR2 YYREEE (reference sequence). The CDR3 totals 14 residues. DNA of the CDR3: TGTGCCAGCAGCTCAGGGCAGGGGCAAAGAATACTGTTTTTT. Its protein is CASSSGQGQRILFF.